The 9 T cell receptor beta chains listed next were all sequenced from one sample in a study of vaccination effects on CD4 cells after COVID-19. Using immunoSEQ multiplex PCR, the repertoire was profiled, and TCRdb retains in-frame clones only, with some absent. The sample carries 30,000 or so clones, 73% recorded once. Their antigens are not known. In the ViraFEST assay, antigen-specific CD4+ clonotypes were identified by expansion after peptide-pool stimulation. The authors isolated CD4+ T cells after about 10 days of culture. Participants got two doses of BNT162b2 or mRNA-1273 vaccine. The sample here was CD4+ T cells from PBMCs cultured with HCoV-NL63 spike peptides, taken after COVID-19 vaccination. All receptors derive from a human donor who received a COVID-19 vaccine.

CDR3 coding DNA: TGTGCCAGCAGCTTTTCCGGGACTAGCGATAACGAGCAGTACTTC. Residues: CASSFSGTSDNEQYF. V usage is TRBV5-6 and J usage is TRBJ2-7, with 10 bases aligning to TRBD2. This CDR3 has 15 residues. Germline-derived CDR1 and CDR2 are SGHDT and YYEEEE. Germline trimming cut 2 bases from V and 5 bases from J; bases unmatched to any gene: 7.

This clone was recorded only once. V usage is TRBV14 and J usage is TRBJ2-2; TRBD2 agrees at 8 bases. Looked up from germline, CDR1 is SGHDN and CDR2 is FVKESK. The CDR3 consists of 19 residues. V lost 2 bases and J lost 4; bases outside the gene matches: 15. For the CDR3, the DNA is TGTGCCAGCAGCCAAAGGGCTAGCGGGTTTCACATCGGCACCGGGGAGCTGTTTTTT. It translates to CASSQRASGFHIGTGELFF. The full variable domain, rest sourced from reference TRBV14 and TRBJ2-2, is EAGVTQFPSHSVIEKGQTVTLRCDPISGHDNLYWYRRVMGKEIKFLLHFVKESKQDESGMPNNRFLAERTGGTYSTLKVQPAELEDSGVYFCASSQRASGFHIGTGELFFGEGSRLTVL.

The chain uses TRBV19 and TRBJ1-6; weak D call: TRBD1 (6 bases). The V gene's germline CDR1 is LNHDA and CDR2 SQIVND (reference sequence). The CDR3 is 15 residues long. Trimming cost V 5 bases and J 4 bases, with 12 bases left between them. In DNA form, the CDR3 reads TGTGCCAGTAGTGAAGGGGGAGGGTATAATTCACCCCTCCACTTT. This gives the protein CASSEGGGYNSPLHF.

This clone was observed a handful of times. The J gene is TRBJ1-3, the V gene TRBV3-1 (or the pseudogene TRBV3-2); no clear D gene. V lost 0 bases to trimming and J lost 2 bases, with 8 bases between them. The CDR3 sequence is 15 residues long. CDR1 LGHDT and CDR2 YNNKEL come from the germline V gene (reference sequence). Here the CDR3 DNA reads TGTGCCAGCAGCCAAGATGCCTTGGCTGGAAACACCATATATTTT. This gives the protein CASSQDALAGNTIYF.

V gene TRBV14 combines with J gene TRBJ1-1; 7 bases agree with TRBD1. V lost 0 bases to trimming and J lost 1 base; unmatched junction nucleotides: 5. The CDR3 covers 16 residues. Per germline, CDR1 SGHDN and CDR2 FVKESK. The CDR3 is CASSQDFGTANTEAFF. The CDR3 bases are TGTGCCAGCAGCCAAGATTTCGGGACAGCGAACACTGAAGCTTTCTTT.

This rearrangement joins TRBV6-4 to TRBJ2-1; TRBD1 aligns across 10 bases. Germline CDR1 reads MRHNA; CDR2 reads SNTAGT. V shed 4 bases and J 0 bases; nucleotides not matched to a gene: 0. This CDR3 is built from 15 residues. Written as DNA, the CDR3 is TGTGCCAGCAGTGGGACAGGGGGCTCCTACAATGAGCAGTTCTTC. It translates to CASSGTGGSYNEQFF.

V usage is TRBV5-5 and J usage is TRBJ2-5; D unresolved. The CDR3 length is 14 residues. V gave up 0 bases and J gave up 5 bases, with 11 bases separating them. Germline loops: CDR1 SGHKS, CDR2 YYEKEE (reference sequence). CDR3 loop: CASSLVGDTETQYF. DNA for the CDR3: TGTGCCAGCAGCTTGGTTGGAGATACGGAGACCCAGTACTTC.

The chain has TRBV6-1 and TRBJ1-6; D gene ambiguous. There are 14 residues in the CDR3. Per germline, CDR1 MNHNS and CDR2 SASEGT. V shed 3 bases and J shed 7 bases, with 10 bases lying between them. DNA for the CDR3: TGTGCCAGCAGTGACCCTCTACTGAATTCACCCCTCCACTTT. It encodes CASSDPLLNSPLHF.

This sequence joins TRBV5-6 and TRBJ1-1; D is possibly TRBD1 (5 bases). The V end was cut by 6 bases, the J end by 4 bases, with 19 bases between. The CDR3 totals 15 residues. Looked up from germline, CDR1 is SGHDT and CDR2 is YYEEEE. CDR3 DNA: TGTGCCAGCACCATGGGGGACGCTAGGGGCACTGAAGCTTTCTTT. It codes for CASTMGDARGTEAFF.